The 21 T cell receptor beta chains listed next were all sequenced from one sample in a study of tumor-infiltrating lymphocytes in primary liver carcinoma. With a constant-region primer, TCR beta cDNA was made from 450 to 500 ng of total RNA. Slightly modified ARM-PCR, run as three nested multiplex PCR rounds, produced the TCR beta libraries. A C-beta reverse primer was combined with TRBV1-TRBV30 forward primers in the first two PCR rounds, and each round had around 10 cycles. Each CDR3 protein gets one entry after TCRdb re-called the multiplex PCR reads with MiXCR. The sample shows about 78,000 distinct CDR3 sequences, 70% to 80% of them seen only once. The study co-extracted DNA and RNA from about 19-30 mg of unsorted bulk tissue. Sequenced material: liver tumor tissue from sampling region 4. Stated subset: tumor region T4, right-lateral pole. The source of these receptors is an older woman with primary liver carcinoma and hepatitis B virus infection.

This clonotype was recorded once. This is likely a read error, given that the CDR3 carries no conserved phenylalanine or tryptophan at its end. The chain links TRBV11-3 to TRBJ2-7; D not resolved. The CDR3 is made up of 14 amino acids. Germline V gene data show CDR1 as SGHNT and CDR2 as YENEEA. CDR3 sequence reads: CANSPRLNSYEQYS. The CDR3 DNA reads as TGTGCCAACAGCCCCCGACTGAACTCCTACGAGCAGTACTCC.

With respect to this clonotype: One end of the junction is discordant with germline, which a read error may explain. The chain recombines TRBV5-1 with TRBJ1-4; no definite D call. This CDR3 contains 13 residues. Looked up from germline, CDR1 is SGHRS and CDR2 is YFSETQ. CDR3 DNA sequence: TGCGCCAGCAGCCCGAGAGCGAATGAAAACCTGTTTTTT. Residues: CASSPRANENLFF.

The V and J genes are TRBV12-3 or TRBV12-4 and TRBJ2-7, with TRBD2 matching over 7 bases. The CDR3 is 16 residues long. J was trimmed by 13 bases and V by 3 bases; bases with no gene match: 21. The CDR3 loop reads CASSLFGGSRAYEYYF. DNA of the CDR3: TGTGCCAGCAGTTTGTTCGGCGGGAGTCGTGCGTACGAGTACTACTTC.

This clonotype was counted only a few times. J is TRBJ1-2 and V is TRBV30, with D possibly TRBD1 on 5 matching bases. V gave up 0 bases and J gave up 4 bases, with 12 bases separating them. Per the germline V gene, CDR1 is GTSNPN and CDR2 is SVGIG (reference sequence). CDR3 size: 14 residues. In DNA, the CDR3 is TGTGCCTGGAGTGTCGGGGGTTGGATCTATGGCTACACCTTC. Protein sequence: CAWSVGGWIYGYTF.

This clonotype was seen ten or more times. The chain combines TRBV14 with TRBJ2-5; D unclear. Germline lookup yields CDR1 SGHDN and CDR2 FVKESK. Between the trimmed V and J ends, which lost 1 base and 2 bases, there was a span of 11 bases. The CDR3 extends over 15 amino acids. Written as DNA, the CDR3 is TGTGCCAGCAGCCAAGTATCTACACAGCAAGAGACCCAGTACTTC. Amino acids: CASSQVSTQQETQYF.

Turning to this clonotype: One base away lies a much larger clone, so this may be a sequencing read error. This chain joins TRBV18 and TRBJ2-7; D may be TRBD1 or TRBD2 (5 bases each). The CDR3 spans 12 residues. Germline loops: CDR1 KGHSH, CDR2 LQKENI. CDR3 protein: CASSGTGYKQYF. The DNA for the CDR3 is TGTGCCAGCTCCGGGACCGGCTACAAGCAGTACTTC.

In regard to this clonotype: Compared with germline, one end of the junction differs, possibly owing to a read error. This chain joins TRBV11-3 and TRBJ1-4, with D uncertain. This CDR3 region has 17 residues. Germline loops: CDR1 SGHNT, CDR2 YENEEA. CDR3 DNA sequence: TGTGCCAGCAGCTTAGAGCTGGTCTCCATAACTAATGAAAAACAGTTTTTT. Protein sequence: CASSLELVSITNEKQFF.

A remark on this clonotype: A read error may produce the germline difference seen at one junction end. V usage is TRBV6-1 and J usage is TRBJ1-1; no clear D gene. This CDR3 has 13 amino acids. Germline loops: CDR1 MNHNS, CDR2 SASEGT. Here the CDR3 reads CASTAVENTEALF. Written as DNA, the CDR3 is TGTGCCAGCACTGCCGTGGAGAACACTGAAGCTTTATTT.

Remarks on this clonotype: The final CDR3 position lacks the conserved phenylalanine or tryptophan, pointing to a likely read error. The gene calls are TRBV4-1 and TRBJ2-7; 8 bases fit TRBD1. This CDR3 region has 16 residues. Per the germline V gene, CDR1 is MGHRA and CDR2 is YSYEKL. The trim removed 1 base at V and 6 bases at J, leaving 11 bases unmatched. CDR3 residues: CASSQAIDRGACEQYL. As DNA, the CDR3 is TGCGCCAGCAGCCAAGCAATAGACAGGGGAGCCTGCGAGCAGTACTTA.

Comments on this clonotype: A much larger clonotype is one base distant, so this may be a read error. The rearrangement uses TRBV5-1 and TRBJ2-7; D is unresolved. CDR1 and CDR2 (germline): SGHRS, YFSETQ. The CDR3 length is 14 residues. V gave up 2 bases and J gave up 3 bases, with 12 bases separating them. The CDR3 bases are TGCGCCAGCAGCTTATACGGCAGCTTCTACGAGCAGTACTTC. This sequence encodes CASSLYGSFYEQYF.

In regard to this clonotype: Germline and junction disagree at one end, which may indicate a read error. V is TRBV11-2 and J is TRBJ1-2; 7 nucleotides match TRBD1. The germline V gene encodes CDR1 SGHAT and CDR2 FQNNGV. This CDR3 region has 13 residues. For the CDR3, the DNA is TGTGCCAGCAGCTTGGACAGGAATTATGACTACAGCTTC. It yields the protein CASSLDRNYDYSF. Full variable domain (outside the CDR3, taken from reference TRBV11-2 and TRBJ1-2): EAGVAQSPRYKIIEKRQSVAFWCNPISGHATLYWYQQILGQGPKLLIQFQNNGVVDDSQLPKDRFSAERLKGVDSTLKIQPAKLEDSAVYLCASSLDRNYDYSFGSGTRLTVV.

A remark on this clonotype: At one of its ends the junction is not consistent with the germline gene, which may arise from a read error. The chain is built from TRBV4-2 and TRBJ2-5; TRBD2 matches 8 bases. CDR3 length equals 16 residues. Germline V gene data show CDR1 as LGHNA and CDR2 as YNFKEQ. The CDR3 DNA follows: TGTGCCAGCAGCCCCGCGGGACTAGTGGAACAAGAGATCCAGTACTTC. Translated: CASSPAGLVEQEIQYF.

This clonotype was picked up many times. The chain links TRBV14 to TRBJ2-5, with 7 bases aligning to TRBD2. The CDR3 runs to 16 residues. Germline V gene data show CDR1 as SGHDN and CDR2 as FVKESK. The V and J ends lost 1 base and 5 bases, in that order; junction bases with no gene match: 10. DNA for the CDR3: TGTGCCAGCAGCCAAGGCGTGACGGGAGGCGACGAGACCCAGTACTTC. It encodes CASSQGVTGGDETQYF.

In the case of this clonotype: The CDR3 does not end in the conserved phenylalanine or tryptophan, so this is likely a read error. This chain joins TRBV6-5 and TRBJ1-2, with D possibly being TRBD1 (5 bases). Germline V lookup: CDR1 MNHEY, CDR2 SVGAGI. This CDR3 is 13 amino acids long. Between the trimmed V and J ends, which lost 2 bases and 4 bases, there was a span of 8 bases. The CDR3 loop is CASSYGGFYGYTS. Here the CDR3 DNA reads TGTGCCAGCAGTTACGGGGGATTCTATGGCTACACCTCC.

With regard to this clonotype: This may stem from a read error, because a much larger clone lies one nucleotide away. The missing conserved phenylalanine or tryptophan at the end of this CDR3 makes a read error likely. This chain joins TRBV5-1 and TRBJ2-2, with TRBD2 identical over 10 bases. Germline CDR1 SGHRS, CDR2 YFSETQ. There are 15 residues in the CDR3. Trimming took 4 bases from V and 5 from J; bases not matched to a gene: 5. The CDR3 nucleotides are TGCGCCAGCAGCGGCAGCGGGAGGGGGACCGGGGAGCTGTTTCTT. Its protein is CASSGSGRGTGELFL.

Concerning this clonotype: This may come from a read error, since a much larger clone is one base off. CDR3 sequence (DNA): TGTGTCAGCAGTTTCGGGCAGGGGGCTGGCTACACCTTC. Translation gives CVSSFGQGAGYTF. The chain has TRBV12-3 or TRBV12-4 and TRBJ1-2; 8 bases line up with TRBD1. CDR3 length: 13 residues.

On this clonotype itself: The junction departs from germline at one end; a sequencing error may be responsible. The chain joins TRBV12-3 or TRBV12-4 to TRBJ2-7; no reliable D call. The CDR3 runs 14 residues. The CDR3 loop reads CASTSDAGLYEQHF. The CDR3 DNA follows: TGTGCCAGCACCAGCGACGCCGGCCTCTACGAGCAGCACTTC.

This clonotype has at least ten counts. The chain carries TRBV7-8 and TRBJ2-3; D is unresolved. This CDR3 has 13 residues. Germline V gene lookup returns CDR1 SGHVS and CDR2 FQNEAQ. The V end lost 3 bases, the J end lost 1 base, and 5 bases lay between the germline ends. The CDR3 loop is CASSFGGTDTQYF. The CDR3, as DNA: TGTGCCAGCAGCTTCGGAGGCACAGATACGCAGTATTTT.

DNA for the CDR3: TGTGCCAGCAGTGGGGGAGACAGGCCTGGTAGCAATCAGCCCCAGCATTTT. Amino acids: CASSGGDRPGSNQPQHF. The chain joins TRBV6-1 to TRBJ1-5; the D gene is possibly TRBD1 (6 bases). V shed 4 bases and J shed 0 bases, with 16 bases lying between them. The CDR3 contains 17 residues. CDR1 is MNHNS and CDR2 is SASEGT in the germline V gene.

This clonotype was counted at least ten times. This chain connects TRBV12-3 or TRBV12-4 to TRBJ2-5, with TRBD2 identical over 7 bases. This CDR3 has 13 amino acids. V dropped 6 bases and J dropped 4; count of bases not matched to a gene: 5. This chain's CDR3 is CASSRDYRETQYF. Here the CDR3 DNA reads TGTGCCAGCAGCCGGGACTACCGAGAGACCCAGTACTTC.

Comment on this clonotype: Mismatch with germline at one junction end may stem from a read error. The chain has TRBV5-6 and TRBJ1-1; TRBD1 matches 8 bases. The CDR3 is 17 amino acids. Germline V gives CDR1 SGHDT, CDR2 YYEEEE. The chain's CDR3 is CASCLATGQGWNTEAFF. For the CDR3, the DNA is TGTGCCAGCTGCTTGGCCACAGGACAGGGCTGGAACACTGAAGCCTTCTTT. Based on the CDR3 plus reference TRBV5-6 and TRBJ1-1, the full variable domain is DAGVTQSPTHLIKTRGQQVTLRCSPKSGHDTVSWYQQALGQGPQFIFQYYEEEERQRGNFPDRFSGHQFPNYSSELNVNALLLGDSALYLCASCLATGQGWNTEAFFGQGTRLTVV.